A selection of T cell receptor beta chains follows, all from one sample in a study of shared clonotypes between healthy human individuals. TCRdb's copy holds only in-frame clones and misses some; the assay was immunoSEQ multiplex PCR. Among 1.6 million or so clones, 98% were seen once, and the ten largest hold around 0.38%. Sample: naive CD4+ T cells sorted from blood. The origin of the receptors is a young man in good health. Both conserved end residues are part of each CDR3. A D gene is named only where the DNA matches it firmly. A row's size may be missing; if present it is once, few, many or a size class.

j_call | d_call | clone_size | v_call | cdr3_nt | cdr3_aa
TRBJ2-2 | NA | NA | TRBV28 | TGTGCCAGCAGTTTCAGGGGTCAGACCGGGGAGCTGTTTTTT | CASSFRGQTGELFF
TRBJ1-5 | TRBD1 | once | TRBV6-6 | TGTGCCAGCAGTCAAGGGACAGGGCGAAGCAATCAGCCCCAGCATTTT | CASSQGTGRSNQPQHF
TRBJ2-7 | NA | once | TRBV11-2 | TGTGCCAGCAGCCTCCGACCAACGTACGAGCAGTACTTC | CASSLRPTYEQYF
TRBJ1-2 | NA | NA | TRBV28 | TGTGCCAGCACCGGGCTCCATAACTATGGCTACACCTTC | CASTGLHNYGYTF
TRBJ2-3 | NA | NA | TRBV18 | TGTGCCAGCTCATACCCGTATGGCAGAAGGGCAGATACGCAGTATTTT | CASSYPYGRRADTQYF
TRBJ2-1 | NA | NA | TRBV5-1 | TGCGCCAGCAGCCCGATGGACCAAACCTACAATGAGCAGTTCTTC | CASSPMDQTYNEQFF
TRBJ2-3 | TRBD2 | NA | TRBV7-2 | TGTGCCAGCAGCCCAAGGGAGGGCACGCAGTATTTT | CASSPREGTQYF
TRBJ2-7 | TRBD2 | NA | TRBV11-2 | TGTGCCAGCAGCTTAGAGGGGTACGGGGCTAGCGGGAGCCACGAGCAGTACTTC | CASSLEGYGASGSHEQYF
TRBJ1-1 | TRBD1 | NA | TRBV9 | TGTGCCAGCAGCGCTCAGGGGGTCATGAACACTGAAGCTTTCTTT | CASSAQGVMNTEAFF
TRBJ1-4 | NA | NA | TRBV6-6 | TGTGCCAGCAGTTACTCGAGCATTGGTGAAAAACTGTTTTTT | CASSYSSIGEKLFF
TRBJ1-5 | NA | NA | TRBV5-1 | TGCGCCAGCAAGGTCGGACTTAATAGCAATCAGCCCCAGCATTTT | CASKVGLNSNQPQHF
TRBJ1-3 | NA | NA | TRBV11-2 | TGTGCCAGCTGGGGGTTCCCTGGAGACACCATATATTTT | CASWGFPGDTIYF
TRBJ2-3 | NA | NA | TRBV27 | TGTGCCAGCAGTAATACAGATACGCAGTATTTT | CASSNTDTQYF
TRBJ2-7 | NA | NA | TRBV10-1 | TGCGCCAGCAGTGAGTGGAGGGGCCCCTACGAGCAGTACTTC | CASSEWRGPYEQYF
TRBJ2-2 | TRBD2 | NA | TRBV19 | TGTGCCAGTAGTATAGCGGGAGGCACCGGGGAGCTGTTTTTT | CASSIAGGTGELFF
TRBJ2-2 | TRBD1 | once | TRBV6-6 | TGTGCCAGCAGTTACTCGGGACAGGGGAACACCGGGGAGCTGTTTTTT | CASSYSGQGNTGELFF